A selection of T cell receptor beta chains follows, all from one sample in a study of T cell therapy after organ transplantation. For these receptors, no antigen is known. The table came from immunoSEQ multiplex PCR; TCRdb's copy has only in-frame clones and leaves some out. The data show under 5,500 clones, 60% to 70% seen once. This specimen was CD8+ T cells from blood, taken after autologous CMV-specific T cell therapy. These receptors were obtained from a human patient who had received a solid organ transplant and had CMV disease. Some T cells may trace back to the graft donor. CDR3s include the opening cysteine and the closing phenylalanine or tryptophan. The order of the fields is clone size, J gene, V gene, D gene, CDR3 DNA, CDR3 protein. D genes are given only for firm matches. Part of the rows lack a size; the others show once, few, many or a class for expanded clones.

clone size: few
J gene: TRBJ2-3
V gene: TRBV27
D gene: TRBD2
CDR3 DNA: TGTGCCAGCAGTTTTAGGACAAACCTTAGCGGGAGGGCCCCAGATACGCAGTATTTT
CDR3 protein: CASSFRTNLSGRAPDTQYF

clone size: NA
J gene: TRBJ1-4
V gene: TRBV5-8
D gene: TRBD1
CDR3 DNA: TGTGCCAGCAGCCAAGGCGGGACAGGGGCTACTAATGAAAAACTGTTTTTT
CDR3 protein: CASSQGGTGATNEKLFF

clone size: NA
J gene: TRBJ1-1
V gene: TRBV27
D gene: NA
CDR3 DNA: TGTGCCAGCAGTCCCGGGTCGGCTGAAGCTTTCTTT
CDR3 protein: CASSPGSAEAFF

clone size: NA
J gene: TRBJ1-5
V gene: TRBV19
D gene: NA
CDR3 DNA: TGTGCCAGTGAGCGCCAGTCGTATAGCAATCAGCCCCAGCATTTT
CDR3 protein: CASERQSYSNQPQHF

clone size: NA
J gene: TRBJ1-4
V gene: TRBV11-1
D gene: NA
CDR3 DNA: TGTGCCAGCAGCACTCGTCCGGACACCCTCACTAATGAAAAACTGTTTTTT
CDR3 protein: CASSTRPDTLTNEKLFF

clone size: NA
J gene: TRBJ1-1
V gene: TRBV25-1
D gene: NA
CDR3 DNA: TGTGCCAGCAGTGAAACGGGCGGGGGGACTGAAGCTTTCTTT
CDR3 protein: CASSETGGGTEAFF

clone size: NA
J gene: TRBJ1-4
V gene: TRBV6-6
D gene: NA
CDR3 DNA: TGTGCCAGCAGTTACTCCGGGACAATTAATGAAAAACTGTTTTTT
CDR3 protein: CASSYSGTINEKLFF

clone size: NA
J gene: TRBJ2-1
V gene: TRBV5-1
D gene: NA
CDR3 DNA: TGCGCCAGCAGCTTGGTCGCTAGCGATGAGCAGTTCTTC
CDR3 protein: CASSLVASDEQFF

clone size: few
J gene: TRBJ2-1
V gene: TRBV5-1
D gene: TRBD1
CDR3 DNA: TGCGCCAGCAGACCCGACAGGGTTGGTGAGCAGTTCTTC
CDR3 protein: CASRPDRVGEQFF

clone size: NA
J gene: TRBJ1-1
V gene: TRBV9
D gene: TRBD1
CDR3 DNA: TGTGCCAGCAGGCTAGGGGGCGCGGCGAACACTGAAGCTTTCTTT
CDR3 protein: CASRLGGAANTEAFF

clone size: few
J gene: TRBJ1-5
V gene: TRBV15
D gene: NA
CDR3 DNA: TGTGCCACCAGCAGAGATCGGCACGGGAATCAGCCCCAGCATTTT
CDR3 protein: CATSRDRHGNQPQHF

clone size: NA
J gene: TRBJ1-1
V gene: TRBV6-1
D gene: NA
CDR3 DNA: TGTGCCAGCAGTGAACAAATGCCCTGGACGTTGAACACTGAAGCTTTCTTT
CDR3 protein: CASSEQMPWTLNTEAFF

clone size: once
J gene: TRBJ2-3
V gene: TRBV27
D gene: NA
CDR3 DNA: TGTGCCAGCAGTATCAGCACAGATACGCAGTATTTT
CDR3 protein: CASSISTDTQYF

clone size: once
J gene: TRBJ2-5
V gene: TRBV7-3
D gene: TRBD1
CDR3 DNA: TGTGCCAGCAGCACCGGGACAGGGGGACTAGTGAAAGAGACCCAGTACTTC
CDR3 protein: CASSTGTGGLVKETQYF

clone size: NA
J gene: TRBJ2-1
V gene: TRBV2
D gene: TRBD2
CDR3 DNA: TGTGCCAGCAGAATAACTAGCGGTTCCTACAATGAGCAGTTCTTC
CDR3 protein: CASRITSGSYNEQFF

clone size: NA
J gene: TRBJ2-7
V gene: TRBV19
D gene: TRBD2
CDR3 DNA: TGTGCCAGTAGTGCGGGGGGCGAGCAGTACTTC
CDR3 protein: CASSAGGEQYF

clone size: NA
J gene: TRBJ2-5
V gene: TRBV6-6
D gene: NA
CDR3 DNA: TGTGCCAGCACTGGACAGACTCAAGAGACCCAGTACTTC
CDR3 protein: CASTGQTQETQYF

clone size: NA
J gene: TRBJ2-7
V gene: TRBV14
D gene: NA
CDR3 DNA: TGTGCCAGCAGCCTAACGAATTTGGGCTACGAGCAGTACTTC
CDR3 protein: CASSLTNLGYEQYF

clone size: few
J gene: TRBJ2-2
V gene: TRBV5-1
D gene: NA
CDR3 DNA: TGCGCCAGCAGCTTGGCCGTTTGGGGAAATACGAACACCGGGGAGCTGTTTTTT
CDR3 protein: CASSLAVWGNTNTGELFF

clone size: NA
J gene: TRBJ2-7
V gene: TRBV5-4
D gene: TRBD1
CDR3 DNA: TGTGCCAGCAGCTTCGGGACAGGGGCTTACGAGCAGTACTTC
CDR3 protein: CASSFGTGAYEQYF

clone size: few
J gene: TRBJ1-1
V gene: TRBV11-2
D gene: NA
CDR3 DNA: TGTGCCAGCGCATGGGAGATGAACACTGAAGCTTTCTTT
CDR3 protein: CASAWEMNTEAFF

clone size: NA
J gene: TRBJ1-5
V gene: TRBV6-5
D gene: NA
CDR3 DNA: TGTGCCAGCACCGGACAGATTATAGATCAGCCCCAGCATTTT
CDR3 protein: CASTGQIIDQPQHF

clone size: NA
J gene: TRBJ1-4
V gene: TRBV4-3
D gene: NA
CDR3 DNA: TGCGCCACCAGCCAAGATGGGCGGGTGGGGTACGGGGAAAAACTGTTTTTT
CDR3 protein: CATSQDGRVGYGEKLFF

clone size: once
J gene: TRBJ2-7
V gene: TRBV9
D gene: NA
CDR3 DNA: TGTGCCAGCAGCGTAGCTTGGGACTACGAGCAGTACTTC
CDR3 protein: CASSVAWDYEQYF

clone size: NA
J gene: TRBJ2-1
V gene: TRBV5-1
D gene: NA
CDR3 DNA: TGCGCCAGCAGCTTCAGGACAGCGAGCTCCTACAATGAGCAGTTCTTC
CDR3 protein: CASSFRTASSYNEQFF

clone size: NA
J gene: TRBJ2-7
V gene: TRBV4-1
D gene: NA
CDR3 DNA: TGCGCCAGCAGCCAAGAGAGGGCAGGTACCTACGAGCAGTACTTC
CDR3 protein: CASSQERAGTYEQYF

clone size: few
J gene: TRBJ2-3
V gene: TRBV10-3
D gene: TRBD2
CDR3 DNA: TGTGCCATCAGTTCCGGGACTAGCGACACAGATACGCAGTATTTT
CDR3 protein: CAISSGTSDTDTQYF

clone size: NA
J gene: TRBJ2-2
V gene: TRBV6-5
D gene: NA
CDR3 DNA: TGTGCCAGCGCCAGTACGAACACCGGGGAGCTGTTTTTT
CDR3 protein: CASASTNTGELFF

clone size: NA
J gene: TRBJ2-5
V gene: TRBV6-9
D gene: NA
CDR3 DNA: TGTGCCAGCAGTTACTCGAATCAGGGCGGGGAGACCCAGTACTTC
CDR3 protein: CASSYSNQGGETQYF

clone size: NA
J gene: TRBJ2-2
V gene: TRBV9
D gene: NA
CDR3 DNA: TGTGCCAGCAGCGTAGGGACAACGAACACCGGGGAGCTGTTTTTT
CDR3 protein: CASSVGTTNTGELFF

clone size: NA
J gene: TRBJ1-5
V gene: TRBV27
D gene: TRBD1
CDR3 DNA: TGTGCCAGCACCCTATCGGGGACAGCGGGAAATCAGCCCCAGCATTTT
CDR3 protein: CASTLSGTAGNQPQHF

clone size: NA
J gene: TRBJ2-7
V gene: TRBV28
D gene: TRBD2
CDR3 DNA: TGTGCCAGCAACCGACTAGCGGGGGAGAACGAGCAGTACTTC
CDR3 protein: CASNRLAGENEQYF

clone size: few
J gene: TRBJ2-7
V gene: TRBV4-2
D gene: NA
CDR3 DNA: TGTGCCAGCAGCCAAGATGAGGGAACTCCCTACGAGCAGTACTTC
CDR3 protein: CASSQDEGTPYEQYF

clone size: once
J gene: TRBJ1-2
V gene: TRBV5-1
D gene: TRBD1
CDR3 DNA: TGCGCCAGCAGCTCGGACAGGGGGAACTATGGCTACACCTTC
CDR3 protein: CASSSDRGNYGYTF

clone size: NA
J gene: TRBJ1-4
V gene: TRBV5-1
D gene: NA
CDR3 DNA: TGCGCCAGCGCCTCCGCGAGTGCAACTAATGAAAAACTGTTTTTT
CDR3 protein: CASASASATNEKLFF

clone size: NA
J gene: TRBJ2-1
V gene: TRBV2
D gene: NA
CDR3 DNA: TGTGCCAGCAGGACGGAAAACAGGGATGAGCAGTTCTTC
CDR3 protein: CASRTENRDEQFF

clone size: once
J gene: TRBJ2-7
V gene: TRBV14
D gene: NA
CDR3 DNA: TGTGCCAGCAGCCAAGATCTTCAGGGCTCGTCCTACGAGCAGTACTTC
CDR3 protein: CASSQDLQGSSYEQYF

clone size: NA
J gene: TRBJ2-7
V gene: TRBV4-1
D gene: NA
CDR3 DNA: TGCGCCAGCAGCCAATTCGCAGCCTACGAGCAGTACTTC
CDR3 protein: CASSQFAAYEQYF

clone size: NA
J gene: TRBJ1-1
V gene: TRBV9
D gene: TRBD1
CDR3 DNA: TGTGCCAGCAGCGTAGGGGACAGGGGGCGGAACACTGAAGCTTTCTTT
CDR3 protein: CASSVGDRGRNTEAFF

clone size: NA
J gene: TRBJ2-1
V gene: TRBV27
D gene: TRBD2
CDR3 DNA: TGTGCCAGCAGTTGGGGGGGGGACGGCAATGAGCAGTTCTTC
CDR3 protein: CASSWGGDGNEQFF

clone size: NA
J gene: TRBJ2-3
V gene: TRBV7-2
D gene: NA
CDR3 DNA: TGTGCCAGCAGCGCGGGACGGCTTAGCACAGATACGCAGTATTTT
CDR3 protein: CASSAGRLSTDTQYF

clone size: NA
J gene: TRBJ1-2
V gene: TRBV28
D gene: NA
CDR3 DNA: TGTGCCAGCAGTTTGGGGTTTGTTGGAAGCGTTGGGGCCTCCTTC
CDR3 protein: CASSLGFVGSVGASF

clone size: NA
J gene: TRBJ2-2
V gene: TRBV29-1
D gene: TRBD2
CDR3 DNA: TGCAGCGTTTTAGCGGGGCGCACCGGGGAGCTGTTTTTT
CDR3 protein: CSVLAGRTGELFF

clone size: few
J gene: TRBJ1-1
V gene: TRBV10-3
D gene: NA
CDR3 DNA: TGTGCCATCAGCGAGGCGGGGGTAGGCACTGAAGCTTTCTTT
CDR3 protein: CAISEAGVGTEAFF

clone size: NA
J gene: TRBJ2-2
V gene: TRBV7-2
D gene: NA
CDR3 DNA: TGTGCCAGCAGCTTAAATGTAGGGACCGGGGAGCTGTTTTTT
CDR3 protein: CASSLNVGTGELFF

clone size: NA
J gene: TRBJ2-2
V gene: TRBV6-5
D gene: NA
CDR3 DNA: TGTGCCAGCAGTGATTCCCCCACCGGGGAGCTGTTTTTT
CDR3 protein: CASSDSPTGELFF

clone size: NA
J gene: TRBJ2-1
V gene: TRBV7-9
D gene: NA
CDR3 DNA: TGTGCCAGCAGCTTATCCACAGGGGACTTATGGCAGTTCTTC
CDR3 protein: CASSLSTGDLWQFF

clone size: NA
J gene: TRBJ2-7
V gene: TRBV28
D gene: NA
CDR3 DNA: TGTGCCAGCAGTTTGACAATGACGTCCTACGAGCAGTACTTC
CDR3 protein: CASSLTMTSYEQYF

clone size: once
J gene: TRBJ2-7
V gene: TRBV28
D gene: NA
CDR3 DNA: TGTGCCTCAAGGGGGGGGTTTCCCTACGAGCAGTACTTC
CDR3 protein: CASRGGFPYEQYF

clone size: NA
J gene: TRBJ2-5
V gene: TRBV6-1
D gene: NA
CDR3 DNA: TGTGCCAGCGGGGAGTTGCCGGGAGTAGAGACCCAGTACTTC
CDR3 protein: CASGELPGVETQYF

clone size: few
J gene: TRBJ1-2
V gene: TRBV7-9
D gene: NA
CDR3 DNA: TGTGCCAGCAGCTATAGTACTAACTATGGCTACACCTTC
CDR3 protein: CASSYSTNYGYTF

clone size: NA
J gene: TRBJ2-5
V gene: TRBV10-2
D gene: TRBD1
CDR3 DNA: TGCGCCAGCAGTGAGTTGGGACAGGGTGGGACCCAGTACTTC
CDR3 protein: CASSELGQGGTQYF

clone size: few
J gene: TRBJ1-1
V gene: TRBV28
D gene: NA
CDR3 DNA: TGTGCCAGCAGTTTAATCATGAACACTGAAGCTTTCTTT
CDR3 protein: CASSLIMNTEAFF